Listed here are 26 T cell receptor beta chains from one sample, sequenced in a study of vaccination and CD4 T cells after COVID-19. Oncomine TCR Beta short-read sequencing was applied to DNA from cultured CD4+ T cells. One entry per CDR3 protein results from TCRdb running MiXCR on the PCR reads. The sample contains more than 12,000 distinct CDR3 sequences, 30% of which appear only once. The sample's treatment: approximately 10-day PBMC culture with coronavirus spike peptide pools or control peptides (ViraFEST assay). These receptors' targets are unknown. Sequencing was done on a sample of cultured CD4+ T cells from blood. Source of these receptors: a human donor with COVID-19.

The chain combines TRBV11-1 with TRBJ2-5; 8 bases map to TRBD2. Germline values: CDR1 SGHAT, CDR2 FQDESV (reference sequence). This CDR3 is built from 14 residues. The trim removed 7 bases at V and 2 bases at J, leaving 6 bases unmatched. The CDR3 coding sequence is TGTGCCAGCAATACTAGCGGAGTACAAGAGACCCAGTACTTC. This gives the protein CASNTSGVQETQYF. The entire variable domain, with the rest obtained from reference TRBV11-1 and TRBJ2-5, is as follows: EAEVAQSPRYKITEKSQAVAFWCDPISGHATLYWYRQILGQGPELLVQFQDESVVDDSQLPKDRFSAERLKGVDSTLKIQPAELGDSAMYLCASNTSGVQETQYFGPGTRLLVL.

A few counts support this clonotype. This chain uses TRBV27 with TRBJ2-5; the match to TRBD1 covers 12 bases. The CDR3 contains 17 residues. Germline values: CDR1 MNHEY, CDR2 SMNVEV (reference sequence). The J segment lost 1 base and the V segment lost 5 bases, leaving 8 bases of the junction unmatched. This CDR3 is CASSRGAGQGAQETQYF. The CDR3 DNA sequence: TGTGCCAGCAGTAGGGGCGCGGGACAGGGGGCCCAAGAGACCCAGTACTTC.

This chain joins TRBV30 and TRBJ1-1, with 9 bases aligning to TRBD1. This CDR3 has 13 residues. Per germline, CDR1 GTSNPN and CDR2 SVGIG (reference sequence). V lost 0 bases, J lost 7 bases, and 3 bases stayed unmatched. CDR3 nucleotide sequence: TGTGCCTGGAGTGTGGACAGGGGAGGTGAAGCTTTCTTT. Amino acids: CAWSVDRGGEAFF.

V is TRBV2 and J is TRBJ2-3, with 8 bases fitting TRBD1. Germline V CDR1 and CDR2: SNHLY, FYNNEI. Losses at the gene ends were 6 bases for V and 0 bases for J; bases not matched to a gene: 5. CDR3 length equals 15 residues. This CDR3 is CASSRQGSSTDTQYF. As DNA, the CDR3 is TGTGCCAGCAGCAGACAGGGGTCTAGCACAGATACGCAGTATTTT.

This rearrangement joins TRBV7-3 to TRBJ1-5; 9 bases map to TRBD1. The CDR3 length is 18 residues. V shed 1 base and J 2 bases; nucleotides not matched to a gene: 9. CDR1 and CDR2 (germline): SGHTA, FQGTGA. The CDR3 reads CASSLRHRDRERNQPQHF. In DNA, the CDR3 is TGTGCCAGCAGCTTAAGACACCGGGACAGGGAACGCAATCAGCCCCAGCATTTT.

This chain joins TRBV20-1 and TRBJ2-7; 8 bases agree with TRBD1. Per germline, CDR1 DFQATT and CDR2 SNEGSKA (reference sequence). CDR3 length equals 15 residues. V trimming: 3 bases; J trimming: 5 bases; junction bases outside the gene matches: 12. DNA for the CDR3: TGCAGTGCTAGGTCTCCAGGGGGCATTTCTAACGAGCAGTACTTC. Its translation is CSARSPGGISNEQYF.

The gene calls are TRBV10-1 and TRBJ2-7; tentatively, D is TRBD1 (6 bases). Germline CDR1 reads WNHNN; CDR2 reads SYGVQD (reference sequence). Deletions cut 3 bases from V and 0 bases from J, with 6 bases between. The CDR3 length is 13 residues. The CDR3 nucleotides read TGCGCCAGCAGTGAAGGGGGCTCCTACGAGCAGTACTTC. It yields the protein CASSEGGSYEQYF.

This clonotype occurred a few times. This chain connects TRBV15 to TRBJ2-3; perhaps TRBD1 as D (5 bases). Germline V gene data show CDR1 as LNHNV and CDR2 as YYDKDF (reference sequence). There are 15 residues in the CDR3. V dropped 1 base and J dropped 3 bases, with 11 bases sitting between them. Here the CDR3 DNA reads TGTGCCACCAGCAGAGGCCAGGGTTGGACAGATACGCAGTATTTT. Encoded protein: CATSRGQGWTDTQYF.

The chain joins TRBV11-2 to TRBJ2-3, with a tentative D call TRBD2 (6 bases). This CDR3 region has 17 residues. CDR1 and CDR2 (germline): SGHAT, FQNNGV. Trimming shortened V by 3 bases and J by 2 bases, and 18 bases separated the two germline ends. The CDR3 region has the DNA TGTGCCAGCAGCTTCGGTCTCCGGGGGTCTAACACAGATACGCAGTATTTT. Amino acids: CASSFGLRGSNTDTQYF.

The V gene is TRBV11-2, the J gene TRBJ1-6; D is perhaps TRBD1 (6 bases). The CDR3 runs to 17 residues. Germline V lookup: CDR1 SGHAT, CDR2 FQNNGV. Deletions cut 7 bases from V and 2 bases from J, with 18 bases between. The CDR3 loop is CASTEDLRGPYNSPLHF. The CDR3, as DNA: TGTGCCAGCACCGAAGACCTCAGGGGCCCCTATAATTCACCCCTCCACTTT.

This clonotype has more than one count but fewer than ten. V gene TRBV11-2 combines with J gene TRBJ2-5; 9 nucleotides align to TRBD2. CDR1 SGHAT and CDR2 FQNNGV come from the germline V gene. The ends lost 4 bases at V and 5 bases at J; junction bases unmatched: 2. CDR3 length: 13 residues. CDR3 protein: CASSSGLAETQYF. DNA for the CDR3: TGTGCCAGCAGCTCGGGACTAGCCGAGACCCAGTACTTC.

The V and J genes are TRBV28 and TRBJ1-4; the D is unclear. V gave up 5 bases and J gave up 8 bases, with 6 bases separating them. The CDR3 runs to 11 residues. The germline V gene encodes CDR1 MDHEN and CDR2 SYDVKM. This CDR3 reads CASSQWEKLFF. CDR3 DNA sequence: TGTGCCAGCAGTCAATGGGAAAAACTGTTTTTT. The full variable domain, completed using reference TRBV28 and TRBJ1-4, is DVKVTQSSRYLVKRTGEKVFLECVQDMDHENMFWYRQDPGLGLRLIYFSYDVKMKEKGDIPEGYSVSREKKERFSLILESASTNQTSMYLCASSQWEKLFFGSGTQLSVL.

The chain recombines TRBV24-1 with TRBJ2-2, with D possibly TRBD1 on 5 matching bases. The V gene lost 3 bases and the J gene lost 1 base, with 8 bases spanning the gap. Germline CDR1 KGHDR, CDR2 SFDVKD. CDR3 length: 15 amino acids. This CDR3 is CATSDPQVNTGELFF. CDR3 nucleotides: TGTGCCACCAGTGATCCACAGGTGAACACCGGGGAGCTGTTTTTT.

This clonotype showed up just a few times. This chain connects TRBV24-1 to TRBJ2-5; 7 bases align to TRBD1. V dropped 4 bases and J dropped 0; count of bases not matched to a gene: 4. The germline gives CDR1 KGHDR, CDR2 SFDVKD. The CDR3 extends over 15 amino acids. CDR3 region: CATSDPDRYQETQYF. The CDR3 DNA reads TGTGCCACCAGTGACCCGGACAGGTACCAAGAGACCCAGTACTTC.

This chain connects TRBV5-5 to TRBJ1-2; 9 bases match TRBD1. CDR3 length equals 15 residues. With V trimmed by 0 bases and J by 4 bases, 4 bases remained unmatched. Germline V gene data show CDR1 as SGHKS and CDR2 as YYEKEE (reference sequence). The CDR3 loop is CASSLAVQGAYGYTF. The CDR3 DNA reads TGTGCCAGCAGCTTGGCCGTACAGGGGGCCTATGGCTACACCTTC.

This clonotype was detected a few times. The rearrangement joins TRBV7-9 to TRBJ1-5, with a weak D call TRBD1 (6 bases). CDR1 and CDR2 (germline): SEHNR, FQNEAQ (reference sequence). The CDR3 is 15 amino acids. Trimming left V 5 bases short and J 2 bases short, with 13 bases between. The CDR3: CASSQQGVGNQPQHF. CDR3 coding DNA: TGTGCCAGCAGCCAACAGGGTGTGGGCAATCAGCCCCAGCATTTT.

V is TRBV20-1 and J is TRBJ2-4; 9 bases align to TRBD1. This CDR3 is built from 16 residues. From germline, CDR1 is DFQATT and CDR2 SNEGSKA (reference sequence). V was pared by 0 bases and J by 8 bases, with 11 bases of the junction left unmatched. CDR3 DNA sequence: TGCAGTGCTAGAGAACGCGGGAGACAGGGGGGGTACATTCAGTACTTC. It yields the protein CSARERGRQGGYIQYF.

This clonotype is medium-sized (0.01 to 0.1%) by share. J is TRBJ1-6 and V is TRBV11-2; D is perhaps TRBD1 (6 bases). This CDR3 has 15 residues. CDR1 and CDR2 from the germline V gene are SGHAT and FQNNGV. V shed 3 bases and J shed 5 bases, with 11 bases lying between them. CDR3 loop: CASSFGGQNNSPLHF. As DNA, the CDR3 is TGTGCCAGCAGCTTCGGCGGACAGAATAATTCACCCCTCCACTTT.

In this sample, this clonotype turned up a few times. This CDR3 reads CASSFDSVNTQYF. The CDR3 DNA reads as TGTGCCAGCAGCTTTGACAGTGTGAATACGCAGTATTTT. The chain carries TRBV7-9 and TRBJ2-3, with D perhaps TRBD1 (5 bases). The CDR3 extends over 13 amino acids. Trimming took 3 bases from V and 7 from J, leaving 11 bases between them. The V gene's germline CDR1 is SEHNR and CDR2 FQNEAQ (reference sequence). Full variable domain (missing parts from reference TRBV7-9 and TRBJ2-3): DTGVSQNPRHKITKRGQNVTFRCDPISEHNRLYWYRQTLGQGPEFLTYFQNEAQLEKSRLLSDRFSAERPKGSFSTLEIQRTEQGDSAMYLCASSFDSVNTQYFGPGTRLTVL.

The V call is TRBV10-3, the J call TRBJ1-1, with TRBD1 as a possible D gene (5 bases). CDR1 and CDR2 (germline): ENHRY, SYGVKD. This CDR3 contains 14 residues. With 5 bases removed from V and 3 bases from J, the gap between germline ends came to 13 bases. The CDR3 DNA is TGTGCCATCAGTACCACAGGCCCCGACACTGAAGCTTTCTTT. The encoded protein is CAISTTGPDTEAFF.

The rearrangement uses TRBV25-1 and TRBJ1-3, with D possibly matching TRBD1 (5 bases). The germline CDR1 and CDR2 sequences are MGHDK and SYGVNS. The ends were cut back, 1 base at V and 8 bases at J, with 15 bases in the middle. CDR3 length equals 15 residues. CDR3 sequence reads: CASSESGGSLDTIYF. CDR3 DNA sequence: TGTGCCAGCAGTGAATCCGGGGGGAGCCTGGACACCATATATTTT. The full variable domain, rest sourced from reference TRBV25-1 and TRBJ1-3, is EADIYQTPRYLVIGTGKKITLECSQTMGHDKMYWYQQDPGMELHLIHYSYGVNSTEKGDLSSESTVSRIRTEHFPLTLESARPSHTSQYLCASSESGGSLDTIYFGEGSWLTVV.

The chain combines TRBV5-1 with TRBJ2-5, with no clear D. The CDR3 is 14 residues long. Germline CDR1 reads SGHRS; CDR2 reads YFSETQ. V was pared by 1 base and J by 2 bases, with 9 bases between. CDR3 region: CASSLSTLQETQYF. CDR3 nucleotide sequence: TGCGCCAGCAGCTTGTCTACGTTGCAAGAGACCCAGTACTTC.

The chain combines TRBV24-1 with TRBJ1-5; D is possibly TRBD1 (6 bases). CDR3 length: 15 amino acids. Germline V gene lookup returns CDR1 KGHDR and CDR2 SFDVKD. Trimming cost V 3 bases and J 4 bases, with 12 bases left between them. The CDR3 here is CATSDGGQGNQPQHF. Here the CDR3 DNA reads TGTGCCACCAGTGATGGTGGTCAGGGGAATCAGCCCCAGCATTTT.

The chain recombines TRBV6-1 with TRBJ2-2; D assignment may be TRBD1 or TRBD2 (5 bases each). V shed 6 bases and J shed 6 bases, with 14 bases lying between them. CDR1 MNHNS and CDR2 SASEGT come from the germline V gene. This CDR3 spans 14 amino acids. The CDR3: CASRGTLNAGELFF. For the CDR3, the DNA is TGTGCCAGCAGGGGGACCCTAAACGCCGGGGAGCTGTTTTTT.

This chain joins TRBV7-2 and TRBJ1-1; 11 bases align to TRBD1. With V trimmed by 0 bases and J by 3 bases, 18 bases remained unmatched. This CDR3 is built from 21 residues. Per germline, CDR1 SGHTA and CDR2 FQGNSA. The CDR3, as DNA: TGTGCCAGCAGCTTAGCTTTGGGATACCGGGACAGGGGGTTTTTGTACACTGAAGCTTTCTTT. It is translated as CASSLALGYRDRGFLYTEAFF.

The rearrangement links TRBV6-5 to TRBJ1-2; perhaps TRBD1 as D (5 bases). CDR1 and CDR2 (germline): MNHEY, SVGAGI. V was clipped by 2 bases and J by 4 bases, with 17 bases between them. The CDR3 contains 16 residues. DNA for the CDR3: TGTGCCAGCAGTTACGGGGCAGGGAGAGGAGTCTATGGCTACACCTTC. Translation gives CASSYGAGRGVYGYTF.